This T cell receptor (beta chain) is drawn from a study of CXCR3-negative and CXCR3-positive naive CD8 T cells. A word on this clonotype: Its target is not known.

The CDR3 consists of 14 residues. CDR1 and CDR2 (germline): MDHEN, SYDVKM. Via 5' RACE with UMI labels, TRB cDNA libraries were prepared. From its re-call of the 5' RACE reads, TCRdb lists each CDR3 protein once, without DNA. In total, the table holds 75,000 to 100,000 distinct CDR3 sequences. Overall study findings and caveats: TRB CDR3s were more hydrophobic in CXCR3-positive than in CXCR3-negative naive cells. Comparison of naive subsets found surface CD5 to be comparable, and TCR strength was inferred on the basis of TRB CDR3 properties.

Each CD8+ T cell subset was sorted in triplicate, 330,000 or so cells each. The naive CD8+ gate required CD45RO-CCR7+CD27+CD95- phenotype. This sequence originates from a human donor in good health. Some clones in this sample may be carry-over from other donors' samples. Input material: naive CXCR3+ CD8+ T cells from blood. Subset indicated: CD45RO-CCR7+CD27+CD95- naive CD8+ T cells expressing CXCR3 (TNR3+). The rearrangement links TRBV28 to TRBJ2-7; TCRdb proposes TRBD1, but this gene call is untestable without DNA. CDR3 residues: CASSPRGTAYEQYF.